The TCR beta chain described here comes from a study of Graves' ophthalmopathy and Graves' hyperthyroidism. V dropped 2 bases and J dropped 5 bases, with 9 bases sitting between them. Germline V gives CDR1 GTSNPN, CDR2 SVGIG (reference sequence). The CDR3 runs 12 residues. The sequenced template was RNA, covering the TCR beta CDR3 region. Second-round multiplex PCR came after a first-round RT-PCR that employed HTBI primers. One entry per CDR3 protein results from TCRdb running MiXCR on the multiplex PCR reads. The repertoire holds around 520,000 distinct CDR3 sequences, with 35% to 40% as singletons. This clonotype showed up just a few times. Clinical symptoms, serum thyroxine, TRAb, thyroid ultrasound and orbital computed tomography were relied on for diagnosis.

The chain couples TRBV30 to TRBJ1-2; no reliable D call. Sample: peripheral blood or thyroid tissue (not recorded which). This TCR came from an adult man with Graves' hyperthyroidism. CDR3 sequence (DNA): TGTGCCTGGAGTTCTACACAATATGGCTACACCTTC. Amino acids: CAWSSTQYGYTF.